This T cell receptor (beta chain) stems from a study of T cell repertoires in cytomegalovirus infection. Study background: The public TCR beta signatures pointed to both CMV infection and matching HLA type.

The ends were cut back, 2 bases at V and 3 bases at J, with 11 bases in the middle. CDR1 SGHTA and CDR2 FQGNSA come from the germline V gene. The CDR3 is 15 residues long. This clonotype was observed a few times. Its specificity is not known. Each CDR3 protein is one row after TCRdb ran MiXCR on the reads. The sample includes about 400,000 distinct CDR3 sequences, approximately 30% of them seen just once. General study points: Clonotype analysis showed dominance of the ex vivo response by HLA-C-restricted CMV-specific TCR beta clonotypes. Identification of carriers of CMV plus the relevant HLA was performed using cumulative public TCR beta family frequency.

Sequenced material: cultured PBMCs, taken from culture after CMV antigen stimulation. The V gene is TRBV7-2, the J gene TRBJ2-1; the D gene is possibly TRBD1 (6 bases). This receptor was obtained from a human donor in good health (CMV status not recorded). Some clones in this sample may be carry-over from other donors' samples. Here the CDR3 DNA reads TGTGCCAGCAGCTTATCCGAGGGACACTACAATGAGCAGTTCTTC. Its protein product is CASSLSEGHYNEQFF. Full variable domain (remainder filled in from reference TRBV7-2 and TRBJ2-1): GAGVSQSPSNKVTEKGKDVELRCDPISGHTALYWYRQSLGQGLEFLIYFQGNSAPDKSGLPSDRFSAERTGGSVSTLTIQRTQQEDSAVYLCASSLSEGHYNEQFFGPGTRLTVL.